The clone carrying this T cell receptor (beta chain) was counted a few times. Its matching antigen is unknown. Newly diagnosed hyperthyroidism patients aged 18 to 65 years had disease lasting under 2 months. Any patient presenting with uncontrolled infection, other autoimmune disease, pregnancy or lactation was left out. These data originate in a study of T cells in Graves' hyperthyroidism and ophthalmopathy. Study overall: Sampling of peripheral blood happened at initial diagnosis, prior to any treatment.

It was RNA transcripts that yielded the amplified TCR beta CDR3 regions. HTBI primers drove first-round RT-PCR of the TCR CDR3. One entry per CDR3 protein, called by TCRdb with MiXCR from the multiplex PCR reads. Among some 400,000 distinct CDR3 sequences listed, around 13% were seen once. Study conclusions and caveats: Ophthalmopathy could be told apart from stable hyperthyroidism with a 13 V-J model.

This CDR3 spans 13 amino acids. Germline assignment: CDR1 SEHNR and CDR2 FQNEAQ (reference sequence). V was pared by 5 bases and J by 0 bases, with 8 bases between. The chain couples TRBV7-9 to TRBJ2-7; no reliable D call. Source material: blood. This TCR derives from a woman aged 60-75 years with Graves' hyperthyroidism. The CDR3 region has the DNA TGTGCCAGCAGCACCCCGTACTCCTACGAGCAGTACTTC. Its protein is CASSTPYSYEQYF.